The 22 T cell receptor beta chains given below trace back to one sample, sequenced in a study of CD8 T cells in Susac syndrome. RNA was extracted with the RNeasy kit, and a quantity of roughly 0.5 to 1 ug was reverse transcribed using random hexamers. TCRdb passed the immunoSEQ multiplex PCR reads through MiXCR, listing each CDR3 protein once. Of around 79,000 distinct CDR3 sequences in the sample, less than 95% were seen once. The sample was CD8+ T cells from PBMCs. The receptors derive from a human donor with Susac syndrome.

This sequence joins TRBV7-8 and TRBJ2-7, with 11 nucleotides matching TRBD2. CDR1 and CDR2 from the germline V gene are SGHVS and FQNEAQ. This CDR3 has 16 residues. Germline trimming cut 2 bases from V and 5 bases from J; bases unmatched to any gene: 8. As DNA, the CDR3 is TGTGCCAGCAGCTTACTCTCAGGGACTAGCGGCCACGAGCAGTACTTC. Amino acid sequence: CASSLLSGTSGHEQYF.

This clonotype was picked up one time. The V call is TRBV19, the J call TRBJ2-7; D is perhaps TRBD2 (5 bases). The CDR3 has 14 residues. The germline V gene has CDR1 LNHDA and CDR2 SQIVND (reference sequence). V was clipped by 3 bases and J by 3 bases, with 12 bases between them. This CDR3 is CASSISANYYEQYF. CDR3 coding DNA: TGTGCCAGTAGTATTAGCGCTAACTACTACGAGCAGTACTTC. Looking up the rest from reference TRBV19 and TRBJ2-7 gives the full variable domain: DGGITQSPKYLFRKEGQNVTLSCEQNLNHDAMYWYRQDPGQGLRLIYYSQIVNDFQKGDIAEGYSVSREKKESFPLTVTSAQKNPTAFYLCASSISANYYEQYFGPGTRLTVT.

The sample holds one count of this clonotype. The rearrangement links TRBV4-1 to TRBJ2-2; possible D gene TRBD1, 6 bases. V lost 0 bases, J lost 10 bases, and 9 bases lay in between. The CDR3 loop spans 13 amino acids. Germline V gene data show CDR1 as MGHRA and CDR2 as YSYEKL. As DNA, the CDR3 is TGCGCCAGCAGCCAAGATGGGGGCGAGGAGCTGTTTTTT. This sequence encodes CASSQDGGEELFF.

The chain uses TRBV20-1 and TRBJ1-2; D uncertain. V lost 0 bases and J lost 5, with 31 bases in between. The CDR3 loop spans 20 amino acids. Per germline, CDR1 DFQATT and CDR2 SNEGSKA (reference sequence). CDR3 amino acids: CSARDFFLRQEVPDLYGYTF. In DNA form, the CDR3 reads TGCAGTGCTAGAGACTTTTTTCTCCGACAAGAAGTACCCGATTTATATGGCTACACCTTC.

The chain is built from TRBV12-3 or TRBV12-4 and TRBJ1-1; TRBD1 aligns across 7 bases. The junction had 5 bases not matched to a gene; V was cut back by 6 bases and J by 4 bases. The CDR3 is 13 amino acids. CDR3 amino acids: CASSFPGGTEAFF. CDR3 nucleotides: TGTGCCAGCAGCTTCCCAGGGGGCACTGAAGCTTTCTTT.

The J gene is TRBJ2-3, the V gene TRBV3-1, with TRBD2 matching 7 bases. This CDR3 has 18 amino acids. The V segment lost 1 base and the J segment 5 bases; nucleotides outside the gene matches: 15. Germline V gives CDR1 LGHDT, CDR2 YNNKEL (reference sequence). CDR3 nucleotide sequence: TGTGCCAGCAGCCAAGCGGTTCGCGTAGCGGGTCCTGAAGATACGCAGTATTTT. Translating gives CASSQAVRVAGPEDTQYF.

The genes are TRBV27 and TRBJ2-7; possible D gene TRBD1, 7 bases. The CDR3 contains 15 residues. V was shortened by 5 bases and J by 2 bases, with 16 bases between the two germline ends. The germline gives CDR1 MNHEY, CDR2 SMNVEV (reference sequence). The CDR3 sequence is CASSGGRDRAYEQYF. CDR3 bases: TGTGCCAGCAGTGGAGGGCGGGACAGAGCCTACGAGCAGTACTTC.

The chain couples TRBV20-1 to TRBJ1-1; D unresolved. The CDR3 is 12 residues long. Germline CDR1 reads DFQATT; CDR2 reads SNEGSKA (reference sequence). Trimming left V 6 bases short and J 4 bases short, with 12 bases between. The CDR3 coding sequence is TGCAGTGCAAAGAAGTCAGGCACTGAAGCTTTCTTT. It encodes CSAKKSGTEAFF.

The chain combines TRBV27 with TRBJ2-1; 7 bases map to TRBD1. Germline-derived CDR1 and CDR2 are MNHEY and SMNVEV (reference sequence). V was clipped by 6 bases and J by 6 bases; unmatched bases: 8. This CDR3 has 14 amino acids. DNA for the CDR3: TGTGCCAGCAGCTCTTTTCGACAGGGCAATGAGCAGTTCTTC. It specifies CASSSFRQGNEQFF.

The chain employs TRBV5-4 and TRBJ1-4; perhaps TRBD1 as D (5 bases). This CDR3 has 15 residues. CDR1 is SGHNT and CDR2 is YYREEE in the germline V gene (reference sequence). V shed 0 bases and J shed 5 bases, with 11 bases lying between them. The CDR3 region has the DNA TGTGCCAGCAGCTTGGGAACAGGCATCAATGAAAAACTGTTTTTT. Protein product: CASSLGTGINEKLFF.

The gene calls are TRBV3-1 and TRBJ1-1; D might be TRBD1 (5 bases). Germline V gene sequence: CDR1 LGHDT, CDR2 YNNKEL (reference sequence). V lost 1 base to trimming and J lost 1 base, with 13 bases between them. The CDR3 totals 16 residues. In DNA form, the CDR3 reads TGTGCCAGCAGCCAAGTTCTAGACAGACAGAACACTGAAGCTTTCTTT. Translated: CASSQVLDRQNTEAFF. The complete variable domain, with remaining parts taken from reference TRBV3-1 and TRBJ1-1, reads DTAVSQTPKYLVTQMGNDKSIKCEQNLGHDTMYWYKQDSKKFLKIMFSYNNKELIINETVPNRFSPKSPDKAHLNLHINSLELGDSAVYFCASSQVLDRQNTEAFFGQGTRLTVV.

V gene TRBV9 combines with J gene TRBJ2-3; 9 positions match TRBD2. CDR1 is SGDLS and CDR2 is YYNGEE in the germline V gene. Trimming at V came to 2 bases and at J to 4 bases, leaving 5 bases not matched to a gene. There are 15 residues in the CDR3. CDR3 sequence (DNA): TGTGCCAGCAGCGTGCGGGGGGGCGGGGCAGATACGCAGTATTTT. It encodes CASSVRGGGADTQYF.

This CDR3 reads CASSYLYEQYF. In nucleotides, the CDR3 is TGTGCCAGCAGTTATCTCTACGAGCAGTACTTC. The rearrangement uses TRBV6-6 and TRBJ2-7; D is unresolved. Trimming shortened V by 3 bases and J by 3 bases, and 3 bases separated the two germline ends. CDR1 MNHNY and CDR2 SVGAGI come from the germline V gene (reference sequence). The CDR3 contains 11 residues.

The chain is built from TRBV29-1 and TRBJ2-2; D may be TRBD1 (6 bases). CDR3 length equals 10 residues. In germline, CDR1 is SQVTM, CDR2 ANQGSEA. Trimming cost V 6 bases and J 7 bases, with 6 bases left between them. The CDR3 region has the DNA TGCAGCGTAGGGGGCGGGGAGCTGTTTTTT. This encodes CSVGGGELFF.

The chain couples TRBV5-4 to TRBJ2-1; 9 bases match TRBD1. CDR1 is SGHNT, CDR2 YYREEE, per germline (reference sequence). The CDR3 contains 15 residues. V lost 7 bases to trimming and J lost 8 bases; unmatched junction nucleotides: 13. CDR3 residues: CASAPFRQGGYEQFF. CDR3 bases: TGTGCCAGCGCCCCTTTCCGACAGGGGGGCTATGAGCAGTTCTTC.

The V gene is TRBV5-6, the J gene TRBJ1-5, with 11 bases fitting TRBD1. The CDR3 is 17 residues long. The germline gives CDR1 SGHDT, CDR2 YYEEEE. V gave up 4 bases and J gave up 4 bases; unmatched junction bases: 10. The DNA for the CDR3 is TGTGCCAGCAGCAGAGGACAGGGGGCATATCTAAATCAGCCCCAGCATTTT. It encodes CASSRGQGAYLNQPQHF.

V is TRBV24-1 and J is TRBJ2-6; 7 positions match TRBD1. The trim removed 2 bases at V and 2 bases at J, leaving 2 bases unmatched. The CDR3 length is 16 residues. Germline loops: CDR1 KGHDR, CDR2 SFDVKD. In DNA form, the CDR3 reads TGTGCCACCAGTGATTCCGACAGGGCTGGGGCCAACGTCCTGACTTTC. As protein: CATSDSDRAGANVLTF.

This chain links TRBV20-1 with TRBJ1-5; 8 bases match TRBD1. V was pared by 3 bases and J by 4 bases, with 8 bases of the junction left unmatched. Germline CDR1 is DFQATT and CDR2 is SNEGSKA (reference sequence). The CDR3 has 15 amino acids. The CDR3 region is CSAREVTGDNQPQHF. The CDR3 coding sequence is TGCAGTGCTAGGGAGGTGACAGGGGATAATCAGCCCCAGCATTTT.

The chain has TRBV9 and TRBJ1-2; 7 bases are a match to TRBD1. With V trimmed by 9 bases and J by 8 bases, 10 bases remained unmatched. CDR3 length equals 12 residues. The V gene's germline CDR1 is SGDLS and CDR2 YYNGEE. This chain's CDR3 is CATTRMGQGYTF. CDR3 DNA sequence: TGTGCCACCACCCGAATGGGACAGGGCTACACCTTC.

The chain links TRBV12-3 or TRBV12-4 to TRBJ2-5; 9 bases agree with TRBD2. This CDR3 region has 16 residues. With V trimmed by 4 bases and J by 5 bases, 11 bases remained unmatched. The CDR3 DNA follows: TGTGCCAGCAGTTCCCCCTTAGCGGGGGCCTGGGAGACCCAGTACTTC. It is translated as CASSSPLAGAWETQYF.

The chain recombines TRBV6-5 with TRBJ1-5; possible D gene TRBD1, 5 bases. CDR1 MNHEY and CDR2 SVGAGI come from the germline V gene. This CDR3 is built from 14 residues. Trimming pared 5 bases from V and 1 base from J, leaving 9 bases between. This CDR3 is CASSRRDSNQPQHF. The CDR3 bases are TGTGCCAGCAGTCGCCGGGACAGCAATCAGCCCCAGCATTTT.

This rearrangement joins TRBV5-1 to TRBJ2-4; 8 bases map to TRBD1. CDR1 and CDR2 from the germline V gene are SGHRS and YFSETQ. The CDR3 has 18 amino acids. Trimming at V came to 3 bases and at J to 0 bases, leaving 11 bases not matched to a gene. Written as DNA, the CDR3 is TGCGCCAGCAGCTCGACCGGGACAGGACCAATAGCCAAAAACATTCAGTACTTC. This gives the protein CASSSTGTGPIAKNIQYF. The entire variable domain, with the rest obtained from reference TRBV5-1 and TRBJ2-4, is as follows: KAGVTQTPRYLIKTRGQQVTLSCSPISGHRSVSWYQQTPGQGLQFLFEYFSETQRNKGNFPGRFSGRQFSNSRSEMNVSTLELGDSALYLCASSSTGTGPIAKNIQYFGAGTRLSVL.